Only a few counts were recorded for the clone carrying this T cell receptor beta chain. Per germline, CDR1 SGHDT and CDR2 YYEEEE. CDR3 size: 14 residues. The source of the sample is a study of blood T cells in healthy people across ages. Through a sample-barcoded 5' primer and a J-beta primer mix, a second PCR was run for about 7 to 12 cycles. A single record per CDR3 protein comes from TCRdb applying MiXCR to the 5' RACE reads. This sample has more than 800,000 distinct CDR3 sequences, with around 28% found just once. Sequenced sample: blood. The chain uses TRBV5-6 and TRBJ2-1; D is ambiguous. The DNA matches TRBJ2-7 better at its end, which makes the J call doubtful. This sequence originates from a woman aged 80 or over in good health. CDR3 nucleotide sequence: TGTGCCAGCAGCCCTCTCCTAGGAAACAATGAGCAGTACTTC. Its translation: CASSPLLGNNEQYF.